This is a list of T cell receptor beta chains from one sample in a study of blood T cell repertoires in COVID-19. Clones were sequenced by immunoSEQ multiplex PCR, and TCRdb holds only the in-frame ones, with some missing. Seen here are about 160,000 clones, over 65% observed once, and the top ten hold approximately 8%. Input material: peripheral blood. The origin of the receptors is a man in his 60s with acute or convalescent COVID-19. Each CDR3 is given with its conserved first and last residue. A D gene is named only where the DNA matches it firmly. Size values are once, few and many counts, or a class for expanded clones, and some rows have none.

D gene: TRBD2; J gene: TRBJ2-5; clone size: once; V gene: TRBV30; CDR3 protein: CAWSRTSGQETQYF; CDR3 DNA: TGTGCCTGGAGTCGGACTAGCGGGCAAGAGACCCAGTACTTC
D gene: -; J gene: TRBJ2-7; clone size: -; V gene: TRBV5-1; CDR3 protein: CASSLSGGLTYEQYF; CDR3 DNA: TGCGCCAGCAGCTTGTCTGGGGGACTCACCTACGAGCAGTACTTC
D gene: TRBD1; J gene: TRBJ2-1; clone size: -; V gene: TRBV12-3/TRBV12-4; CDR3 protein: CASEVRGLNEQFF; CDR3 DNA: TGTGCCAGCGAGGTCAGGGGGCTTAATGAGCAGTTCTTC
D gene: TRBD1; J gene: TRBJ2-7; clone size: -; V gene: TRBV9; CDR3 protein: CASSAPGDRGYEQYF; CDR3 DNA: TGTGCCAGCAGCGCTCCCGGGGACAGGGGATACGAGCAGTACTTC
D gene: TRBD1; J gene: TRBJ2-7; clone size: many; V gene: TRBV2; CDR3 protein: CASSFTGTGIYEQYF; CDR3 DNA: TGTGCCAGCAGTTTCACCGGGACAGGGATCTACGAGCAGTACTTC
D gene: -; J gene: TRBJ2-5; clone size: -; V gene: TRBV2; CDR3 protein: CASGVGRAKETQYF; CDR3 DNA: TGTGCCAGCGGGGTGGGCAGGGCAAAAGAGACCCAGTACTTC
D gene: -; J gene: TRBJ2-5; clone size: -; V gene: TRBV6-2/TRBV6-3; CDR3 protein: CASSYLGVETQYF; CDR3 DNA: TGTGCCAGCAGTTACCTAGGGGTAGAGACCCAGTACTTC
D gene: -; J gene: TRBJ1-5; clone size: once; V gene: TRBV6-5; CDR3 protein: CASRLTEYSNQPQHF; CDR3 DNA: TGTGCCAGCAGACTCACAGAGTATAGCAATCAGCCCCAGCATTTT
D gene: TRBD1; J gene: TRBJ1-2; clone size: -; V gene: TRBV16; CDR3 protein: CASSQIGTGGEGYTF; CDR3 DNA: TGTGCCAGCAGCCAAATCGGAACAGGGGGGGAAGGCTACACCTTC
D gene: TRBD1; J gene: TRBJ2-1; clone size: -; V gene: TRBV24-1; CDR3 protein: CATSDMTGIREQFF; CDR3 DNA: TGTGCCACCAGTGATATGACAGGGATAAGAGAGCAGTTCTTC
D gene: -; J gene: TRBJ2-1; clone size: -; V gene: TRBV6-6; CDR3 protein: CASSYQAGTSYNEQFF; CDR3 DNA: TGTGCCAGCAGTTACCAGGCGGGGACCTCCTACAATGAGCAGTTCTTC
D gene: -; J gene: TRBJ1-2; clone size: -; V gene: TRBV29-1; CDR3 protein: CSVEEPGNYGYTF; CDR3 DNA: TGCAGCGTTGAAGAACCAGGGAACTATGGCTACACCTTC
D gene: TRBD1; J gene: TRBJ2-5; clone size: -; V gene: TRBV7-2; CDR3 protein: CASSPGGTGAETQYF; CDR3 DNA: TGTGCCAGCAGCCCCGGGGGGACAGGGGCCGAGACCCAGTACTTC
D gene: -; J gene: TRBJ1-5; clone size: -; V gene: TRBV28; CDR3 protein: CASGVRTAYNQPQHF; CDR3 DNA: TGTGCCAGCGGGGTACGGACAGCCTACAATCAGCCCCAGCATTTT
D gene: -; J gene: TRBJ1-5; clone size: -; V gene: TRBV21-1; CDR3 protein: CASSKVPGSSNQPQHF; CDR3 DNA: TGTGCCAGCAGCAAAGTTCCGGGTTCTAGCAATCAGCCCCAGCATTTT
D gene: -; J gene: TRBJ2-7; clone size: -; V gene: TRBV4-1; CDR3 protein: CASSYLLQDSGEQYF; CDR3 DNA: TGCGCCAGCAGCTACCTATTGCAGGATTCTGGCGAGCAGTACTTC
D gene: -; J gene: TRBJ2-3; clone size: once; V gene: TRBV5-1; CDR3 protein: CASSLGLDTQYF; CDR3 DNA: TGCGCCAGCAGCTTGGGACTGGATACGCAGTATTTT
D gene: TRBD1; J gene: TRBJ2-7; clone size: -; V gene: TRBV6-6; CDR3 protein: CASSYATGRYEQYF; CDR3 DNA: TGTGCCAGCAGTTACGCGACAGGGCGCTACGAGCAGTACTTC